This TCR beta chain was retrieved from a study of T cell repertoires in cytomegalovirus infection. MiXCR, applied by TCRdb to the reads, yields one record per CDR3 protein. The sample comprises some 680,000 distinct CDR3 sequences, less than 40% of which are singletons, and 2.5% to 3% rests with the top ten. The sample holds a few counts of this clonotype. Its antigen remains unknown. Overall study findings and caveats: The study found HLA-C-restricted CMV-specific TCR beta clonotypes dominating the ex vivo response.

Material: PBMCs. The clonotype was recovered from a human donor in good health (CMV status not recorded). Some clones in this sample may be carry-over from other donors' samples.

CDR3 bases: TGTGCCATCAGTTTGGACAGATACGAGCAGTACTTC. It codes for CAISLDRYEQYF. V is TRBV10-3 and J is TRBJ2-7; tentative D call: TRBD1 (6 bases). The CDR3 runs 12 residues. Germline values: CDR1 ENHRY, CDR2 SYGVKD. Between the trimmed V and J ends, which lost 5 bases and 4 bases, there was a span of 9 bases.